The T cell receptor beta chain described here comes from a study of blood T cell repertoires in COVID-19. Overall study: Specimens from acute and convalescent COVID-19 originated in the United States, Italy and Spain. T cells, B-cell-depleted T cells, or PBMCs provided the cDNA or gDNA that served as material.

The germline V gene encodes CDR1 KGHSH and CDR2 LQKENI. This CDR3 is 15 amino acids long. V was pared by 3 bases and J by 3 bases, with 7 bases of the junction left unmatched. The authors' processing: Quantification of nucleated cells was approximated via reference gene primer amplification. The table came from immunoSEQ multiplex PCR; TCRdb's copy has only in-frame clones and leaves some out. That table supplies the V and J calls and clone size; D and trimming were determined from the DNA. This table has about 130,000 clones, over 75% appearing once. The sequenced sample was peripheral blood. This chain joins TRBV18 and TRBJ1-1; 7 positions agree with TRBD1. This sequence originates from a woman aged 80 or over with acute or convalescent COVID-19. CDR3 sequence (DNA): TGTGCCAGCTCACCCCCGGCAGGGGGTTACACTGAAGCTTTCTTT. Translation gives CASSPPAGGYTEAFF.